The entry below gives a single T cell receptor beta chain sequence along with its context. Its antigen is unidentified. The sample originates from a study of PD-1 blockade in classical Hodgkin lymphoma. Time point reported: cycle 4 day 1 (C4D1), after more than five weeks of nivolumab. Each patient experienced a relapse that followed autologous stem cell transplantation, and brentuximab vedotin exposure varied. Study observations and caveats: Relapsed/refractory patients reportedly had lower baseline diversity than newly diagnosed patients. Exclusion was the outcome for patients who began nivolumab under 1 year after ASCT.

Repertoires were generated with immunoSEQ multiplex PCR, while TCRdb's copy carries only in-frame clones and drops some. In the table there are about 96,000 clones, more than 85% of which are singletons. The CDR3 covers 13 residues. CDR1 is SNHLY, CDR2 FYNNEI, per germline. J was trimmed by 4 bases and V by 8 bases; bases with no gene match: 5. The specimen comprised peripheral blood mononuclear cells (PBMCs), sampled before the fourth cycle of nivolumab. The receptor's source is a human donor with classical Hodgkin lymphoma. The chain uses TRBV2 and TRBJ2-7, with 10 positions matching TRBD1. Here the CDR3 reads CASRQGARYEQYF. CDR3 DNA: TGTGCCAGCCGACAGGGGGCGCGGTACGAGCAGTACTTC. Full variable domain (rest looked up from reference TRBV2 and TRBJ2-7): EPEVTQTPSHQVTQMGQEVILRCVPISNHLYFYWYRQILGQKVEFLVSFYNNEISEKSEIFDDQFSVERPDGSNFTLKIRSTKLEDSAMYFCASRQGARYEQYFGPGTRLTVT.